The TCR beta chain under discussion was sequenced for a study of blood T cell repertoires in COVID-19. For the study at large: COVID-19 samples, acute and convalescent, were from the United States, Italy and Spain. T cells, B-cell-depleted T cells, or PBMCs provided the cDNA or gDNA that served as material.

Trimming left V 2 bases short and J 10 bases short, with 13 bases between. Germline lookup yields CDR1 SGDLS and CDR2 YYNGEE. The CDR3 sequence is 14 residues long. As handled by the study authors: Amplified reference gene primers provided the basis for estimating nucleated cell counts. Produced via immunoSEQ multiplex PCR; TCRdb's table is partial and in-frame only. The D gene and trimming were derived from the DNA, and the V and J assignments and clone size from that table. The data contain some 160,000 clones, around nine tenths of them singletons. This clonotype originated in a woman aged 70 to 79 with COVID-19, enrolled during active disease. The chain joins TRBV9 to TRBJ1-6; the D is unclear. The sample comprised peripheral blood. CDR3 sequence: CASSVSRGSSPLHF. Written as DNA, the CDR3 is TGTGCCAGCAGCGTTAGCCGGGGAAGCTCACCCCTCCACTTT.